This T cell receptor (beta chain) was identified in a study of blood T cell repertoires in COVID-19 (dated by TCRdb to the early 2020s). As for the study more broadly: Samples covering the acute and convalescent phases of COVID-19 were provided by collaborators in the United States, Italy and Spain. The samples were drawn from the first 160 participants of the ongoing ImmuneRACE study and from 1,254 subjects provided by 6 global collaborators. Sample metadata almost always included a de-identified subject ID, COVID-19 status, age in years and sex. The material from the prospective study consisted of cDNA or gDNA derived from T cells, B-cell-depleted T cells, or PBMCs. The repertoires were released in a freely available public database meant as a resource for research on the immune response to SARS-CoV-2. Where available, HLA class I and class II types were taken from metadata supplied by the sample provider and were not determined by assay-based typing. Subjects who had been exposed to COVID-19, were actively infected with it, or had recovered from it provided the deeply sampled blood TCRbeta repertoires that made up the dataset. Beyond this particular receptor, the publication reports: How much clinical and demographic metadata was included differed by source and by participant, and the metadata was provided uncurated.

TCRbeta CDR3 regions were amplified from genomic DNA by means of the immunoSEQ Assay, a bias-controlled multiplex PCR. Turning to the authors' computational methods: Nucleated cell counts per sample were estimated from amplification of reference gene primers within the assay. Sequence reads were collapsed and filtered to measure the absolute abundance of every unique TCRbeta CDR3 rearrangement. For each sample, productive Simpson clonality was calculated as the square root of Simpson's diversity index over productive rearrangements. Entries here come from immuneACCESS through TCRdb and include only in-frame sequences with V and J called. Some clones fail to appear in such tables; in the studies checked, an unresolved V gene covers under half of the shortfall, and the cause of the remainder is unknown. For V, J and clone size, that table is used; D and trimming come from the DNA. The sample has under 350,000 clones on record, approximately 85% of them singletons. About 7% of the sample rests with the top ten.

Collaborating institutions collected whole blood in K2EDTA tubes following their own protocols. For TCRbeta analysis, collaborator samples were shipped as frozen whole blood, as isolated PBMCs, or as DNA extracted from either sample type. There are 13 amino acids in the CDR3, from cysteine to phenylalanine inclusive. Only CDR3 DNA is held: 39 bases, read in frame from base 1. The germline V gene (reference sequence) yields MNHNY for CDR1 and SVGAGI for CDR2. V was cut back by 4 bases and J by 7 bases, leaving a gap of 11 bases between them. As for this clone: The clone's antigen remains unknown. Base qualities are not recorded, but no much larger clone differs from it by a single base.

The chain employs TRBV6-6 and TRBJ2-1; the D gene is perhaps TRBD1, from 6 matching bases. The sequencing sample was made of peripheral blood. This receptor was taken from a human donor in a cohort sampled during active COVID-19. Read as DNA, the sequence is TGTGCCAGCAGTTCGGACAGAATGAATGAGCAGTTCTTC. This translates into CASSSDRMNEQFF.